Only a few counts were recorded for the clone carrying this TCR beta chain. Libraries were prepared by immunoSEQ multiplex PCR; TCRdb keeps only in-frame clonotypes and omits some of them. The sample shows more than 6,000 clones, less than 60% of them seen only once. The data are from a study of sequential checkpoint blockade in melanoma. About the study: Patients were randomized 1:1 to nivolumab-then-ipilimumab or ipilimumab-then-nivolumab first-line.

As for treatment: randomized to nivolumab then ipilimumab (arm A) or the reverse (arm B). Live CD3+CD8+ CD19− CD56− cells were sorted from PBMCs. The material sequenced was CD8+ T cells sorted from blood (inferred from file names), taken from a patient given nivolumab and ipilimumab in sequence. The TCR originated in a human patient with melanoma. Some clones in this sample may be carry-over from other donors' samples.

CDR3 loop: CATSRGLSGYGNTIYF. The CDR3 DNA sequence: TGTGCCACCAGCAGAGGCCTTTCAGGGTATGGAAACACCATATATTTT. V usage is TRBV15 and J usage is TRBJ1-3; tentatively, D is TRBD1 (5 bases). CDR3 length: 16 amino acids. Trimming pared 1 base from V and 3 bases from J, leaving 13 bases between. Germline V gives CDR1 LNHNV, CDR2 YYDKDF (reference sequence).